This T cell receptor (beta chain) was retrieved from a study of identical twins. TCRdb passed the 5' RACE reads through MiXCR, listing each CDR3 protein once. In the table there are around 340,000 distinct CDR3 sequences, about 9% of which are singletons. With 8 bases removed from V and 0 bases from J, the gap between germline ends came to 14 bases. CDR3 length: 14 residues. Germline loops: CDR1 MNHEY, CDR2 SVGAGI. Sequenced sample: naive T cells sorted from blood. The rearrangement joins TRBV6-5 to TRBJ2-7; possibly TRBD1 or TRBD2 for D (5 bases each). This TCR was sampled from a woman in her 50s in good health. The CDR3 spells CASARDPSSYEQYV. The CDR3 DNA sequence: TGTGCCAGCGCGAGGGACCCAAGCTCCTACGAGCAGTACGTC.